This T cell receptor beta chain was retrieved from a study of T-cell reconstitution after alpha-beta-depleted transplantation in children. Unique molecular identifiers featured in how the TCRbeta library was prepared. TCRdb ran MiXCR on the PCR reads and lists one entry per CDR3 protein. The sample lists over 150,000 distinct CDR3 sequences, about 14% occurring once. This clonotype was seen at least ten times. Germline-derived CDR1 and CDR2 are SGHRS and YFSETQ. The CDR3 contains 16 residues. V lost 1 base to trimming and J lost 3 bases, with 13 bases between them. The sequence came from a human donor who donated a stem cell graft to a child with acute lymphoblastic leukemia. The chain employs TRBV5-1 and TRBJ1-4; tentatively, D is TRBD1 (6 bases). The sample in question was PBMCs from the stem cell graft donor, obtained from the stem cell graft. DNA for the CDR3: TGCGCCAGCAGCTTGTCTGGGGGGGCATCTAATGAAAAACTGTTTTTT. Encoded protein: CASSLSGGASNEKLFF.